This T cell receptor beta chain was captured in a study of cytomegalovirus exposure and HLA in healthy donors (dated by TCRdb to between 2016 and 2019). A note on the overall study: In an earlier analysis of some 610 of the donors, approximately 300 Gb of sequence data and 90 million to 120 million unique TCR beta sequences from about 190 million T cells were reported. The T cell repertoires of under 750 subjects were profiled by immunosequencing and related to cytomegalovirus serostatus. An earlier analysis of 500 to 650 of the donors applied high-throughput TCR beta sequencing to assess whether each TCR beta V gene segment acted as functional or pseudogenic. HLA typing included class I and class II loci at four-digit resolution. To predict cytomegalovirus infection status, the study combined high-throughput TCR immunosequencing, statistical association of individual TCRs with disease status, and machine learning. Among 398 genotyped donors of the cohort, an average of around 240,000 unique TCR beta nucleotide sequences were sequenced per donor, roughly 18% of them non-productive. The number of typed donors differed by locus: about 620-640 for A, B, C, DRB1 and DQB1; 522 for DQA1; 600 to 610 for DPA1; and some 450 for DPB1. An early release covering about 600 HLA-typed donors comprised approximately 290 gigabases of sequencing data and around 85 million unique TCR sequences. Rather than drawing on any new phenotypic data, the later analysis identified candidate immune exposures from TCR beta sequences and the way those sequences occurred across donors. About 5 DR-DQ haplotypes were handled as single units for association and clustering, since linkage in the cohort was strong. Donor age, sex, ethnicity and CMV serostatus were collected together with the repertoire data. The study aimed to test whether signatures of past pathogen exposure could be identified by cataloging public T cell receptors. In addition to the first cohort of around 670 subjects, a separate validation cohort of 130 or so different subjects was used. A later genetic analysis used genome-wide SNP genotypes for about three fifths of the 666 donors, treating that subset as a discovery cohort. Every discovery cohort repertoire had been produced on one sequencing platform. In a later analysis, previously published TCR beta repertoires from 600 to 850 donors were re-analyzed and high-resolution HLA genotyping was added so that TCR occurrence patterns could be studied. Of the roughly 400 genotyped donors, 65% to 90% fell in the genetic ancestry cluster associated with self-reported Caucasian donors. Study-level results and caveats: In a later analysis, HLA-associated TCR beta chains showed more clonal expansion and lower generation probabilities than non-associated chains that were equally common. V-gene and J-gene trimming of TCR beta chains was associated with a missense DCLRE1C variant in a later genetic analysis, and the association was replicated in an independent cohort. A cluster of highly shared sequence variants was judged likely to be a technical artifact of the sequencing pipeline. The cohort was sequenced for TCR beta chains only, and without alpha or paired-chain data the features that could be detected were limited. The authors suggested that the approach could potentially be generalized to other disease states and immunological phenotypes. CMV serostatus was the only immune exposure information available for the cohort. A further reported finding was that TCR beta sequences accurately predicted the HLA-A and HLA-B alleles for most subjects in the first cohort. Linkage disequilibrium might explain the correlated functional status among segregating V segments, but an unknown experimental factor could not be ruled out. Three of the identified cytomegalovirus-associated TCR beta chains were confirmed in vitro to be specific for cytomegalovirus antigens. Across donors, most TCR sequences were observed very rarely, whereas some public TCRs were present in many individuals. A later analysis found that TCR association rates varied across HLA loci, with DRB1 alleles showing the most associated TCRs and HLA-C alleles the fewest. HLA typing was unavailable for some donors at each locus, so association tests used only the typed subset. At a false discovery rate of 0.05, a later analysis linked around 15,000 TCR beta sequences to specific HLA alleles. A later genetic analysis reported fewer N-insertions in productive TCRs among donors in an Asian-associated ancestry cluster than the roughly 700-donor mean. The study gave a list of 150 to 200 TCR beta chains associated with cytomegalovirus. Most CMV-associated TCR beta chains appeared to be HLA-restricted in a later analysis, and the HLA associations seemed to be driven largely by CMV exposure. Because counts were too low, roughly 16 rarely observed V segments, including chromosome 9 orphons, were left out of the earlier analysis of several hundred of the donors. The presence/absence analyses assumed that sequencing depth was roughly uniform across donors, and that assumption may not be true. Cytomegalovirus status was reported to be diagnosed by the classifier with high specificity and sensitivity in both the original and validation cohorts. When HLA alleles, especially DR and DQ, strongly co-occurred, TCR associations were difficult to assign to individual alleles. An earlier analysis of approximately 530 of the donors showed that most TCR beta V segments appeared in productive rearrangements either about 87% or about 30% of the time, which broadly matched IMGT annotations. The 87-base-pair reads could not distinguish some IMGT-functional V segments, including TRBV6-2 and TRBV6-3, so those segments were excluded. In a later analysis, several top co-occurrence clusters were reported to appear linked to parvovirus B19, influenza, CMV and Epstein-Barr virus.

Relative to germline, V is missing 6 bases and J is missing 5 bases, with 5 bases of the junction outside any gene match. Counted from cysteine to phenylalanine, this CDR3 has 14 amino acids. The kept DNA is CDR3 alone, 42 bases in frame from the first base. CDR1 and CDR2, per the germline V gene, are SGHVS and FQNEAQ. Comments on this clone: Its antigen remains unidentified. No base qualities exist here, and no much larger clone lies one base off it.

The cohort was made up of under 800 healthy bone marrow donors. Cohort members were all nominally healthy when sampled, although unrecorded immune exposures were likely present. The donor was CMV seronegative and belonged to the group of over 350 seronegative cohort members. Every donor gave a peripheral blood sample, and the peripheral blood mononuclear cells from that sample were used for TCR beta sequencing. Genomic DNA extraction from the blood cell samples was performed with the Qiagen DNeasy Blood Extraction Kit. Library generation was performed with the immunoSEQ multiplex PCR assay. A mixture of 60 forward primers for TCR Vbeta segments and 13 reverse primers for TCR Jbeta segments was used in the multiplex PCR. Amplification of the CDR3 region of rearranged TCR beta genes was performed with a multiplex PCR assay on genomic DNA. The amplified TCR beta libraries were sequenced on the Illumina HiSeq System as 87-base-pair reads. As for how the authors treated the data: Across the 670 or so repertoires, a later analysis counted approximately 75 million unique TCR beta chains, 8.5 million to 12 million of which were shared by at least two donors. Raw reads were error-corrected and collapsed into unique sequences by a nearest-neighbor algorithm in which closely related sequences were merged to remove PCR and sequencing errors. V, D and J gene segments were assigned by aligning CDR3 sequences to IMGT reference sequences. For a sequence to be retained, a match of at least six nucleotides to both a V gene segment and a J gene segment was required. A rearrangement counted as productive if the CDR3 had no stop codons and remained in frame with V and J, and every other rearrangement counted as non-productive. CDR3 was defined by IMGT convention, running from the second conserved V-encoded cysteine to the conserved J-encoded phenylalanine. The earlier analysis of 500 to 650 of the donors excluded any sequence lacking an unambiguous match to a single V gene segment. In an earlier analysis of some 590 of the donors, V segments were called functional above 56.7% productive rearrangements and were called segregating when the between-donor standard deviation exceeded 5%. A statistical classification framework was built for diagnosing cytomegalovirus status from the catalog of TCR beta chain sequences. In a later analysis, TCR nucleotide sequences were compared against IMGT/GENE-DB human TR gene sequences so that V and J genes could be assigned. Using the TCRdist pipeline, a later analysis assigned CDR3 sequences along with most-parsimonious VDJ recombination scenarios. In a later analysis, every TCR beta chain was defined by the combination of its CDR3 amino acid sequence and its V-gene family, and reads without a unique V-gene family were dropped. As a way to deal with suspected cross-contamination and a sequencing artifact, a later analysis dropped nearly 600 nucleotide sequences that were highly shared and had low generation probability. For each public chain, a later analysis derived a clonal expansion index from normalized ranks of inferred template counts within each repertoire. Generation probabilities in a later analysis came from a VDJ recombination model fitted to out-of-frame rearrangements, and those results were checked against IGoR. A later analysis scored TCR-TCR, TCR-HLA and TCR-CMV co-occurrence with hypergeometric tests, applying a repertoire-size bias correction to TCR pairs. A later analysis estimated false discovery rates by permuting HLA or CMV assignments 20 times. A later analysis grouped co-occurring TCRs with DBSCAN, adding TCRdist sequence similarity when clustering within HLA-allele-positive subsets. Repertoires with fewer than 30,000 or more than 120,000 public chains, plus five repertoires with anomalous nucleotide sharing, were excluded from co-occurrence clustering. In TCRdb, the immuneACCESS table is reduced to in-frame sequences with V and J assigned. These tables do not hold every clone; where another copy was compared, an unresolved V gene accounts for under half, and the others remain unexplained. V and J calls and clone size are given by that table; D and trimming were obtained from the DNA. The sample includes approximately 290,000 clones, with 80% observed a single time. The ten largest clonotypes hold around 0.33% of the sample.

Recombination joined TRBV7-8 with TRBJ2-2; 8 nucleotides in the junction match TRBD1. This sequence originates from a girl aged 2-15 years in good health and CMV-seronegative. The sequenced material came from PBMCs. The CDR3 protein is CASRPQGATGELFF. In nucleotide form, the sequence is TGTGCCAGCAGACCTCAGGGGGCGACCGGGGAGCTGTTTTTT.